This TCR beta chain is drawn from a study of blood T cell repertoires in COVID-19. Study information: Samples representing acute and convalescent COVID-19 were sourced from the United States, Italy and Spain. PBMCs, B-cell-depleted T cells, or T cells were the source of the cDNA or gDNA that made up the material.

Measured with immunoSEQ multiplex PCR; TCRdb has only the in-frame clones, and not every one. This table has 250,000 to 350,000 clones, 75% to 90% appearing once. V shed 6 bases and J 9 bases; nucleotides not matched to a gene: 10. Germline V gene lookup returns CDR1 MNHEY and CDR2 SVGAGI. The CDR3 totals 13 residues. The chain links TRBV6-5 to TRBJ1-2; 7 bases map to TRBD1. The sequence was collected from a woman between 45 and 65 years old who had recovered from COVID-19. Sequencing used peripheral blood. The CDR3, as DNA: TGTGCCAGCAGCCCCCAAGGGGGCGCAAGCTACACCTTC. It codes for CASSPQGGASYTF.